A selection of T cell receptor beta chains follows, all from one sample in a study of beta chain features in type 1 diabetes. Generated by immunoSEQ multiplex PCR, the TCRdb table keeps only in-frame clones and is missing some. The table lists 110,000 or so clones, 40% of them singletons. The sequencing input was stem cell memory CD4+ T cells from blood. All receptors derive from a woman between 18 and 29 years old in good health. The CDR3 runs from the conserved cysteine through the conserved F or W. A D gene is named only where the DNA matches it firmly. A row's size may be missing; if present it is once, few, many or a size class.

>.|TRBV11-1|.|TRBJ2-7
CASSSRSGEQYF
TGTGCCAGCAGCTCAAGGTCGGGCGAGCAGTACTTC
>.|TRBV28|TRBD1|TRBJ1-5
CASSLFDRGLLYQPQHF
TGTGCCAGCAGTTTGTTTGACAGGGGGCTCCTCTATCAGCCCCAGCATTTT
>few|TRBV4-1|TRBD1|TRBJ1-4
CASSQSKGAANEKLFF
TGCGCCAGCAGCCAATCTAAGGGGGCAGCTAATGAAAAACTGTTTTTT
>.|TRBV7-9|.|TRBJ2-2
CASIYGGQAGELFF
TGTGCCAGCATCTACGGGGGGCAGGCCGGGGAGCTGTTTTTT
>.|TRBV15|TRBD1|TRBJ1-5
CATRDFRGSQPQHF
TGTGCCACCCGCGATTTCAGGGGGAGCCAGCCCCAGCATTTT
>.|TRBV27|.|TRBJ1-2
CASSLIWGHGYGYTF
TGTGCCAGCAGTTTAATTTGGGGGCACGGCTATGGCTACACCTTC
>.|TRBV7-8|.|TRBJ2-1
CASSLYGGMVSDNEQFF
TGTGCCAGCAGCTTATATGGCGGGATGGTATCGGACAATGAGCAGTTCTTC
>few|TRBV5-1|.|TRBJ2-7
CASSQRRRHEQYF
TGCGCCAGCAGTCAGCGGAGGCGCCACGAGCAGTACTTC
>.|TRBV15|.|TRBJ1-2
CATSTGSTGGHGYTF
TGTGCCACCAGCACAGGGTCTACAGGAGGGCATGGCTACACCTTC
>.|TRBV18|TRBD1|TRBJ2-5
CASSPRVRDRRETQYF
TGTGCCAGCTCACCACGTGTTCGGGACAGGCGGGAGACCCAGTACTTC
>.|TRBV5-1|.|TRBJ1-4
CASSSPTGKLFF
TGCGCCAGCAGCTCTCCGACAGGCAAACTGTTTTTT
>.|TRBV7-2|.|TRBJ1-2
CASIPGPVPFYGYTF
TGTGCCAGCATACCTGGGCCAGTCCCCTTCTATGGCTACACCTTC
>.|TRBV7-8|.|TRBJ2-2
CASSSSNTGELFF
TGTGCCAGCAGCTCTAGCAACACCGGGGAGCTGTTTTTT
>few|TRBV19|.|TRBJ1-1
CASSIVGRGTEAFF
TGTGCCAGTAGTATAGTCGGAAGGGGTACTGAAGCTTTCTTT
>.|TRBV18|TRBD1|TRBJ1-1
CASSSGQENEAFF
TGTGCCAGCTCATCAGGACAGGAGAATGAAGCTTTCTTT
>.|TRBV2|.|TRBJ2-7
CASSSQGLSYEQYF
TGTGCCAGCAGTAGCCAGGGGTTGTCCTACGAGCAGTACTTC
>.|TRBV2|.|TRBJ1-5
CASRRRTNQPQHF
TGTGCCAGCAGACGACGGACTAATCAGCCCCAGCATTTT
>few|TRBV7-3|.|TRBJ1-1
CASSPNFKNTEAFF
TGTGCCAGCAGCCCAAACTTCAAGAACACTGAAGCTTTCTTT
>.|TRBV9|TRBD1|TRBJ1-2
CASNRQGHGYTF
TGTGCCAGCAACAGACAGGGCCATGGCTACACCTTC
>.|TRBV6-5|.|TRBJ2-2
CASRGDSRNTGELFF
TGTGCCAGCAGAGGAGACAGCAGGAACACCGGGGAGCTGTTTTTT
>.|TRBV7-8|.|TRBJ1-3
CASSLISGGGNTIYF
TGTGCCAGCAGCTTAATCTCGGGGGGTGGAAACACCATATATTTT
>.|TRBV6-5|.|TRBJ2-7
CASSPHGRASYEQYF
TGTGCCAGCAGCCCCCACGGGCGGGCGTCCTACGAGCAGTACTTC
>.|TRBV7-9|TRBD1|TRBJ2-7
CASSLWGQGLYEQYF
TGTGCCAGCAGCTTATGGGGACAGGGACTATACGAGCAGTACTTC
>few|TRBV7-8|.|TRBJ2-7
CASSYTTGHITRQYF
TGTGCCAGCAGCTATACCACGGGACACATAACGAGGCAGTACTTC
>.|TRBV2|.|TRBJ1-3
CASSNRGFGNTIYF
TGTGCCAGCAGCAACAGAGGGTTCGGAAACACCATATATTTT
>.|TRBV5-8|.|TRBJ1-3
CASSLQGNTIYF
TGTGCCAGCAGCTTACAGGGAAACACCATATATTTT
>.|TRBV5-1|TRBD2|TRBJ2-7
CASSPTDGRWYF
TGCGCCAGCAGCCCGACGGACGGGAGGTGGTACTTC